This T cell receptor beta chain was retrieved from a study of T cells in Graves' hyperthyroidism and ophthalmopathy. With regard to this clonotype: Its antigen is not identified.

Amplification of TCR beta CDR3 regions used RNA as the template. First-round RT-PCR with HTBI primers amplified the TCR CDR3 region. A single record per CDR3 protein comes from TCRdb applying MiXCR to the multiplex PCR reads. The sample has about half a million distinct CDR3 sequences; 22% are singletons. Uncontrolled infection, other autoimmune disease, pregnancy or lactation excluded patients. Clinical symptoms, serum thyroxine and TRAb, thyroid ultrasound and orbital computed tomography were used for the diagnoses. The CDR3 length is 11 residues. Trimming removed 6 bases at V and 5 bases at J, with 10 bases between. In germline, CDR1 is DFQATT, CDR2 SNEGSKA (reference sequence). Whole-study results and caveats: Also found in blood were most expanded thyroid clonotypes above 0.001.

The rearrangement links TRBV20-1 to TRBJ2-5, with unresolved D. This clonotype originated in a woman in her 70s with Graves' ophthalmopathy. Specimen: blood. CDR3 loop: CSAPRSETQYF. DNA for the CDR3: TGCAGTGCACCGAGGAGCGAGACCCAGTACTTC.